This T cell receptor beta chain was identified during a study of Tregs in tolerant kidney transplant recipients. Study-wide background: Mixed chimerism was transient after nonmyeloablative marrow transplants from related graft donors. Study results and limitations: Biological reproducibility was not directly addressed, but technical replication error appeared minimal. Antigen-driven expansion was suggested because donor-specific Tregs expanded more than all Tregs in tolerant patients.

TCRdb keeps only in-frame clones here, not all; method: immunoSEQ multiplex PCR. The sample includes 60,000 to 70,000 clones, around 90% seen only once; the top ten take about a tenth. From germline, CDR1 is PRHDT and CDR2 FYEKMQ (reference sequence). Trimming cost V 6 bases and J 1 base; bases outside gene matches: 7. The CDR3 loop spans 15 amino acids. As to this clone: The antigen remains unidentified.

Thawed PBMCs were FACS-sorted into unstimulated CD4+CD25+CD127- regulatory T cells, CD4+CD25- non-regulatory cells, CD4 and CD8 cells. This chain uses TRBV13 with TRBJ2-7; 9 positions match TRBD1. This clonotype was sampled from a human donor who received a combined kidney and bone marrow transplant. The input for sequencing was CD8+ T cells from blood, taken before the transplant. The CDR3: CASSSPGQGSYEQYF. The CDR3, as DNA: TGTGCCAGCAGTTCGCCGGGACAGGGTTCCTACGAGCAGTACTTC.